The source of this TCR beta chain is a study of T cells in women clearing cervical HPV infection. Some clones are missing from TCRdb's copy, which holds only in-frame ones; the method was immunoSEQ multiplex PCR. The table for this sample gives approximately 44,000 clones. Worth noting for this clone: The observed sequence ends 3 residues before the CDR3 terminus, with the missing tail filled in from the germline J gene.

This CDR3 comprises 14 residues. The germline V gene encodes CDR1 MGHRA and CDR2 YSYEKL. V shed 1 base and J shed 4 bases, with 10 bases lying between them. The chain recombines TRBV4-1 with TRBJ2-5; perhaps TRBD1 as D (6 bases). This TCR was recovered from a woman aged 18 to 69 with a cervical HPV16 infection that either progressed to CIN3+ or cleared (not recorded which). Material: blood buffy coat. This CDR3 reads CASSQGQGLETQYF. CDR3 bases read: TGCGCCAGCAGCCAAGGGCAGGGGCTAGAGACC.